The clone carrying this T cell receptor (beta chain) was seen repeatedly, ten times or more. This sample stems from a study of T-cell reconstitution after alpha-beta-depleted transplantation in children. Preparation of the TCRbeta library involved a method that used unique molecular identifiers. TCRdb reprocessed the PCR reads via MiXCR and lists one record per CDR3 protein. The sample contains around 600,000 distinct CDR3 sequences, approximately 10% of which appear only once. The source material was PBMCs from the stem cell graft donor, sampled from the stem cell graft. The receptor was derived from a human donor who donated a stem cell graft to a child with acute myeloid leukemia.

CDR3 region: CASSLDQAGVGETQYF. In DNA, the CDR3 is TGTGCCAGCAGCTTAGATCAAGCCGGAGTTGGAGAGACCCAGTACTTC. This chain links TRBV11-2 with TRBJ2-5; unclear D gene. Trimming took 0 bases from V and 4 from J, leaving 15 bases between them. CDR3 size: 16 residues. Germline V gene lookup returns CDR1 SGHAT and CDR2 FQNNGV.